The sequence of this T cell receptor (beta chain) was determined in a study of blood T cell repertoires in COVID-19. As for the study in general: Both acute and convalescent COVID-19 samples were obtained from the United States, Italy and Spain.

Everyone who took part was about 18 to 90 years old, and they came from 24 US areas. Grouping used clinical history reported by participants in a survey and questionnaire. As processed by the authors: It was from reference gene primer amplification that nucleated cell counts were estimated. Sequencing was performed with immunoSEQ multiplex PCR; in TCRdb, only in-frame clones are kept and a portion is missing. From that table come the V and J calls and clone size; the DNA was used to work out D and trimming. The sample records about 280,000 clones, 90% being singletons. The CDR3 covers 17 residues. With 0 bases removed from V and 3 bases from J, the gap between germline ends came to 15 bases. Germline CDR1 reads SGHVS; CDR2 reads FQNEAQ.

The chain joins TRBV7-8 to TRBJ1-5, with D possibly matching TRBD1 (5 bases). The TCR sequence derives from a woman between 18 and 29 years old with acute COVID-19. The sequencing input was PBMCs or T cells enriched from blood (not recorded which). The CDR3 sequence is CASSLAPGRGNNQPQHF. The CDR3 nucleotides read TGTGCCAGCAGCTTAGCCCCGGGGAGGGGAAACAATCAGCCCCAGCATTTT.